This TCR beta chain was recorded in a study of T cells in Graves' hyperthyroidism and ophthalmopathy. As for this clonotype: The antigen is undetermined.

Study-wide findings and caveats: Most expanded thyroid clonotypes above 0.001 recurred in blood. Before onset, by a median of approximately 5.9 months, the model predicted ophthalmopathy.

This CDR3 is 17 amino acids long. CDR1 and CDR2 (germline): SGHVS, FQNEAQ. Trimming removed 4 bases from V and 0 bases from J; junction bases left unmatched: 5. Lactation, pregnancy, other autoimmune disease or uncontrolled infection excluded patients. The source of the PBMCs was around 9 ml of fresh peripheral blood. RNA transcripts yielded amplified TCR beta CDR3 regions. The HTBI set primed first-round TCR CDR3 RT-PCR. Using its own MiXCR run on the multiplex PCR reads, TCRdb lists one record per CDR3 protein. The sample yields 410,000 or so distinct CDR3 sequences, approximately 14% seen once. The specimen was blood. This sequence originates from a man younger than 30 with Graves' ophthalmopathy. This chain joins TRBV7-8 and TRBJ2-7; 14 nucleotides align to TRBD2. CDR3 in amino acids: CASSWTSGGPPSYEQYF. CDR3 in DNA: TGTGCCAGCAGCTGGACTAGCGGGGGGCCTCCCTCCTACGAGCAGTACTTC.